These T cell receptor beta chains were read from a single sample in a study of CD8+CD57+ T cells in acquired aplastic anemia. In TCRdb, the reads were re-called with MiXCR into one record per CDR3 protein. The sample shows about 260,000 distinct CDR3 sequences, roughly 82% of them seen only once. The sequenced material came from sorted CD4+, CD8+, or CD8+CD57+ T cells (not recorded which) from PBMCs. The receptors derive from a human donor with aplastic anemia. Each CDR3 is given with its conserved first and last residue. Each record gives: D gene, V gene, J gene, clone size, CDR3 protein, CDR3 DNA. The D gene is left open where the match is weak. Expanded clones are given a class, and other clones once, few, many or no size at all.

TRBD2,TRBV5-4,TRBJ2-1,once,CASSPDGYGGSDEQFF,TGTGCCAGCAGCCCCGACGGCTACGGGGGGAGCGATGAGCAGTTCTTC
TRBD2,TRBV7-7,TRBJ2-1,-,CASSFQSGRKEAQQFF,TGTGCCAGCAGCTTTCAAAGCGGGAGAAAAGAGGCCCAGCAGTTCTTC
-,TRBV5-5,TRBJ2-7,-,CASSPGHSSYEQHF,TGTGCCAGCAGCCCCGGACATAGCTCCTACGAGCAGCACTTC
-,TRBV19,TRBJ1-1,few,CASSLAIAAYNEQFF,TGTGCCAGTAGTTTAGCTATCGCAGCCTACAATGAGCAGTTCTTT
-,TRBV2,TRBJ2-3,-,CASGDGATHTTHF,TGTGCCAGCGGTGACGGTGCCACACATACGACCCATTTC
-,TRBV2,TRBJ1-6,once,CASSVGSGGYNNQQFF,TGTGCCAGCAGCGTAGGGAGCGGCGGGTATAATAATCAGCAGTTCTTT
-,TRBV7-8,TRBJ2-5,once,CASSRHPSQKAQYF,TGTGCCAGCAGCAGGCACCCAAGCCAAAAGGCCCAGTACTTC
-,TRBV15,TRBJ2-7,-,CATSTTGNQYDQYF,TGTGCCACCAGTACCACCGGCAACCAATACGACCAGTACTTC
TRBD2,TRBV25-1,TRBJ2-2,few,CASRGLAGTGELFF,TGTGCCAGCAGAGGCCTAGCGGGTACCGGGGAGCTGTTTTTT
-,TRBV7-6,TRBJ2-3,-,CASSLAGGPETHGF,TGTGCCAGCAGCTTAGCGGGGGGTCCGGAGACGCATGGCTTT
TRBD2,TRBV15,TRBJ2-3,few,CATKQGLAGGSTDTQYF,TGTGCCACCAAACAGGGGCTAGCGGGGGGTAGCACAGATACGCAGTATTTT
-,TRBV9,TRBJ2-3,-,CASSLAQGPYNEYF,TGTGCCAGCAGCTTAGCGCAAGGCCCCTATAATGAGTATTTT
-,TRBV7-9,TRBJ1-2,-,CASSSAGGCYNEQYTF,TGTGCCAGCAGCTCCGCGGGAGGCTGCTACAATGAGCAGTACACCTTC
-,TRBV7-2,TRBJ1-1,once,CASSFYGISQNTQFF,TGTGCCAGCAGCTTCTATGGGATTAGCCAAAATACACAGTTCTTT
TRBD1,TRBV7-2,TRBJ2-1,-,CASSLGTGSEKLF,TGTGCCAGCAGCTTAGGGACAGGCAGTGAGAAGCTGTTC
-,TRBV10-2,TRBJ1-5,few,CASSDGLNQPQHF,TGCGCCAGCAGTGACGGCTTAAATCAGCCCCAGCATTTT
-,TRBV24-1,TRBJ2-6,-,CATSDFDPGANVLTF,TGTGCCACCAGTGATTTCGACCCGGGGGCCAACGTCCTGACTTTC
-,TRBV15,TRBJ2-7,once,CATSIAAGPGYEQYF,TGTGCCACCAGCATAGCTGCCGGCCCCGGCTACGAGCAGTACTTC
-,TRBV11-2,TRBJ1-2,-,CASSLSRSADYGYTF,TGTGCCAGCAGCTTGAGTCGGAGCGCCGACTATGGCTACACCTTC
TRBD2,TRBV5-6,TRBJ2-1,-,CASSMERELANEQFF,TGTGCCAGCAGCATGGAGCGGGAGTTAGCGAATGAGCAGTTCTTC
-,TRBV15,TRBJ1-5,-,CATSLGVGGNQPQHF,TGTGCCACCAGCCTAGGTGTTGGGGGCAATCAGCCCCAGCATTTT
-,TRBV29-1,TRBJ1-5,many,CSVQDGYGNQPQHF,TGCAGCGTTCAGGACGGTTATGGCAATCAGCCCCAGCATTTT
TRBD2,TRBV2,TRBJ2-1,-,CASSLRLAASNEQFF,TGTGCCAGCAGCTTACGGCTAGCGGCCTCCAATGAGCAGTTCTTC
TRBD1,TRBV5-1,TRBJ1-2,-,CASSLYRGAKDYGYTF,TGCGCCAGCAGCCTGTACAGGGGGGCTAAGGACTATGGCTACACCTTC
-,TRBV20-1,TRBJ2-1,-,CSARDLNSNNNEQFF,TGCAGTGCTAGAGATCTAAATTCCAATAACAATGAGCAGTTCTTC
TRBD1,TRBV19,TRBJ2-7,-,CASSMGTGRTYEQYF,TGTGCCAGTAGTATGGGGACAGGGAGGACCTACGAGCAGTACTTC
TRBD1,TRBV9,TRBJ2-7,-,CASSVGQGAHSSYEQYF,TGTGCCAGCAGCGTAGGACAGGGGGCTCACAGCTCCTACGAGCAGTACTTC
-,TRBV5-6,TRBJ1-1,-,CASSLGVRANTEAFF,TGTGCCAGCAGCTTGGGTGTGAGAGCGAACACTGAAGCTTTCTTT
-,TRBV12-3/TRBV12-4,TRBJ2-5,-,CASTRARETQYF,TGTGCCAGCACCCGGGCTAGGGAGACCCAGTACTTC
-,TRBV9,TRBJ2-5,once,CASSGDSASYNSPF,TGTGCCAGCAGCGGAGACAGCGCCTCCTATAATTCACCCTTC
-,TRBV24-1,TRBJ1-2,few,CATSDSGQNYGYTF,TGTGCCACCAGTGATTCCGGACAGAACTATGGCTACACCTTC
-,TRBV29-1,TRBJ2-2,once,CSGRTSSGELFF,TGCAGCGGCAGGACGAGCTCCGGGGAGCTGTTTTTT
TRBD1,TRBV7-2,TRBJ1-6,-,CASSLTGGADYSYLHF,TGTGCCAGCAGCTTGACAGGGGGCGCCGACTATTCCTACCTCCACTTT
-,TRBV19,TRBJ1-2,-,CASSSWGPLKTGYTF,TGTGCCAGTAGTTCCTGGGGGCCACTCAAAACGGGCTACACCTTC
-,TRBV24-1,TRBJ2-5,few,CATSDRYQETQYF,TGTGCCACCAGTGACCGATACCAAGAGACCCAGTACTTC
-,TRBV2,TRBJ1-4,-,CASSEWAREKLFF,TGTGCCAGCAGTGAATGGGCAAGAGAAAAACTGTTTTTT
-,TRBV24-1,TRBJ1-2,few,CATSLAPNYGYTF,TGTGCCACCAGTTTAGCACCAAACTATGGCTACACCTTC
-,TRBV7-8,TRBJ1-5,few,CASSLAEGTDTQHF,TGTGCCAGCAGCTTAGCGGAAGGTACCGATACCCAGCATTTT
-,TRBV20-1,TRBJ2-1,-,CSARGGLGAGNEQFF,TGCAGTGCTAGGGGTGGGCTTGGCGCTGGGAATGAGCAGTTCTTC
-,TRBV7-6,TRBJ2-3,-,CASSLRSYTSPHHF,TGTGCCAGCAGCTTAAGGTCCTATACCTCACCCCACCACTTT
-,TRBV15,TRBJ1-1,-,CASSGRGLASEPYF,TGTGCCAGCAGCGGCCGGGGCCTAGCCTCTGAACCGTACTTC
-,TRBV7-9,TRBJ2-1,-,CASSPKRSEGSFGQFF,TGTGCCAGCAGCCCCAAAAGAAGCGAGGGGAGCTTCGGGCAGTTCTTC
TRBD2,TRBV6-4,TRBJ2-3,-,CASSVAGGSDTQYF,TGTGCCAGCAGTGTGGCGGGAGGTTCGGATACGCAGTATTTT
TRBD2,TRBV9,TRBJ2-1,-,CASSPAGGWYNAQFF,TGTGCCAGCAGCCCAGCGGGGGGATGGTACAATGCGCAGTTCTTC
-,TRBV7-9,TRBJ2-7,-,CASSFRRSRGGDEF,TGTGCCAGCAGCTTTCGAAGAAGCAGGGGGGGGGATGAGTTC
-,TRBV7-9,TRBJ2-3,-,CASGGTDTQYF,TGTGCCAGCGGGGGCACAGATACGCAGTATTTT
-,TRBV15,TRBJ1-2,few,CATRINTLLHYGYTF,TGTGCCACCAGGATAAACACCTTGCTCCACTATGGCTACACCTTC
-,TRBV19,TRBJ2-3,-,CASSIATGADNTQFF,TGTGCCAGTAGTATAGCTACGGGAGCCGACAATACGCAGTTTTTT
TRBD1,TRBV20-1,TRBJ1-5,-,CSASSIAGGYQPQHF,TGCAGTGCCAGTAGTATAGCAGGGGGATATCAGCCCCAGCATTTT
TRBD1,TRBV4-2,TRBJ1-2,-,CASSQRQGGANYGYTF,TGTGCCAGCAGCCAACGACAGGGGGGGGCAAACTATGGCTACACCTTC